This T cell receptor (beta chain) was identified in a study of T cells in Graves' hyperthyroidism and ophthalmopathy. Overall study findings and caveats: Ophthalmopathy, as predicted by the model, came a median about six months after the prediction.

Comment on this clonotype: Its antigen remains unknown.

From under 12 ml of fresh peripheral blood, PBMCs were isolated. Germline V gene lookup returns CDR1 DFQATT and CDR2 SNEGSKA (reference sequence). Trimming removed 6 bases from V and 9 bases from J, with 18 bases in between. This CDR3 is built from 12 residues. Amplification of TCR beta CDR3 regions was performed using RNA transcripts as template. Carried out on the TCR CDR3, a first-round RT-PCR used the HTBI primer set. TCRdb passed the multiplex PCR reads through MiXCR, listing each CDR3 protein once. This table holds about 510,000 distinct CDR3 sequences, less than 15% found once. The chain uses TRBV20-1 and TRBJ2-7; D is possibly TRBD1 or TRBD2 (5 bases each). The sequenced sample consisted of blood. The clonotype was recovered from a woman aged 40-49 years with Graves' hyperthyroidism. CDR3 coding DNA: TGCAGTGCCGGGGCAGGGCTTTTGCTGCAGTACTTC. Translated: CSAGAGLLLQYF.